A selection of T cell receptor beta chains follows, all from one sample in a study of cytomegalovirus exposure and HLA in healthy donors. Sequencing used immunoSEQ multiplex PCR; TCRdb keeps in-frame clones, though not all of them. The specimen's table records roughly 70,000 clones. Sequencing used PBMCs. The receptor source for this set is a female donor in good health and CMV-seropositive. Both conserved end residues are trimmed from each CDR3.

j_call v_call cdr3_aa
TRBJ1-1 TRBV27 ASSFGGGTQAF
TRBJ1-1 TRBV27 ASRDRGMNTEAF
TRBJ1-2 TRBV21-1 ASSKGTGSNYGYT
TRBJ2-7 TRBV20-1 GWESAYEQY
TRBJ2-2 TRBV2 ATKEAGIDTGELF
TRBJ1-2 TRBV14 ASSPGVVGYGYT
TRBJ2-5 TRBV5-1 ASSWGSRIRETQY
TRBJ2-1 TRBV14 ASSQEPRTGPYNEQF
TRBJ2-1 TRBV7-2 ASSSRASSNEQF
TRBJ1-5 TRBV27 ASSLYGLNQPQH
TRBJ1-6 TRBV30 AWSVLGVVSLH
TRBJ2-1 TRBV5-4 ASSSGEGYNEQF
TRBJ2-7 TRBV6-6 ASSQQGAEQY
TRBJ2-5 TRBV28 ATSGNRETQY
TRBJ2-5 TRBV5-1 ASSLDSGGGWTQY
TRBJ1-3 TRBV19 ASSMIGRGLSGNTIY
TRBJ1-6 TRBV15 ATSSADREPPLH
TRBJ1-4 TRBV4-1 ASSPEVATNEKLF
TRBJ2-1 TRBV27 ASSLLRGTGANNEQF
TRBJ1-4 TRBV20-1 SARLQEKLF
TRBJ2-5 TRBV29-1 SAATGGMREQY
TRBJ2-5 TRBV7-9 ASSLASGQGGTQY
TRBJ2-1 TRBV6-1 ASIWGGNEQF
TRBJ1-1 TRBV28 ASQSGGGSTEAF
TRBJ2-7 TRBV2 ASSRAEVSYEQY
TRBJ1-1 TRBV7-6 ASSSGTANTEAF
TRBJ1-3 TRBV7-6 ASSPRGSWRRNTIY
TRBJ1-4 TRBV2 ASKTAYNEKLF
TRBJ2-2 TRBV2 ASREQGNTGELF
TRBJ2-5 TRBV18 ASSPQRNRWETQY
TRBJ2-4 TRBV28 ASSRGISHIQY
TRBJ2-7 TRBV13 ASSVGLNGEQY
TRBJ2-5 TRBV11-2 ASSRTASGVETQY
TRBJ1-2 TRBV4-1 ASSQGAYGYT
TRBJ2-2 TRBV9 ASSVVGQAGELF
TRBJ1-1 TRBV5-1 ASSSFQGGNTEAF
TRBJ2-1 TRBV5-1 ASSLAAGSYNEQF
TRBJ1-6 TRBV19 ASSMVQGGSSYNSPLH
TRBJ1-6 TRBV6-1 ASSERSPPGSPLH
TRBJ2-7 TRBV19 ASSPGTIWEQY
TRBJ2-5 TRBV5-6 ASSVLRTASQETQY
TRBJ2-3 TRBV4-3 ASSQEDRSTDTQY
TRBJ2-1 TRBV6-5 ASSLLPSGNNEQF
TRBJ2-1 TRBV28 ASSPGTGVEGSYNEQF
TRBJ1-1 TRBV10-3 AISEPFRGRGTEAF
TRBJ2-5 TRBV5-8 ASSSTRHRVAKTQY
TRBJ2-4 TRBV7-6 ASSYEQGKDIQY
TRBJ2-2 TRBV19 ASSTLAGGGTGELF